Listed below are T cell receptor beta chains from one sample, sequenced in a study of a mutant IDH1 vaccine in newly diagnosed glioma. Sequencing was performed with immunoSEQ multiplex PCR; in TCRdb, only in-frame clones are kept and a portion is missing. The table includes approximately 57,000 clones, roughly 81% detected once. These receptors' antigens are unknown. The sequencing here drew on PBMCs, taken from a glioma patient whose treatment included an IDH1 peptide vaccine. These TCRs come from a woman aged 40 to 50 with glioma. Some clones in this sample may be carry-over from other donors' samples. Both conserved end residues are part of each CDR3. A D gene is named only where the DNA matches it firmly. Size tells how often a clone was seen (once, few, many) or the class of an expanded clone, and some rows leave it out.

size	D	V	J	CDR3	DNA
NA	TRBD1	TRBV9	TRBJ1-2	CASSVSPQTGLNYGYTF	TGTGCCAGCAGCGTATCCCCTCAGACAGGGTTAAACTATGGCTACACCTTC
NA	NA	TRBV7-3	TRBJ2-7	CASSFDGREQYF	TGTGCCAGCAGCTTCGACGGCCGCGAGCAGTACTTC
NA	NA	TRBV5-1	TRBJ1-1	CASSWGLSSGRRTEAFF	TGCGCCAGCAGCTGGGGGTTATCCTCAGGGAGGAGGACTGAAGCTTTCTTT
few	NA	TRBV30	TRBJ2-5	CAWSVRRETQYF	TGTGCCTGGAGTGTACGCAGAGAGACCCAGTACTTC
NA	NA	TRBV5-1	TRBJ1-4	CASSSAGTPTNEKLFF	TGCGCCAGCAGCTCCGCCGGGACACCAACTAATGAAAAACTGTTTTTT
NA	NA	TRBV10-1	TRBJ2-5	CASTRRAGGGQETQYF	TGCGCCAGCACCAGGAGGGCGGGTGGGGGGCAAGAGACCCAGTACTTC
NA	NA	TRBV6-1	TRBJ1-2	CASSEQHRVGYGYTF	TGTGCCAGCAGTGAACAGCACAGGGTCGGCTATGGCTACACCTTC
NA	NA	TRBV14	TRBJ1-1	CASSQVIRGTEAFF	TGTGCCAGCAGCCAAGTAATCCGGGGGACTGAAGCTTTCTTT
NA	NA	TRBV15	TRBJ1-1	CATSREGSSYMNTEAFF	TGTGCCACCAGCAGAGAGGGGAGCAGCTACATGAACACTGAAGCTTTCTTT
NA	NA	TRBV7-2	TRBJ2-6	CASSHSPGVSGANVLTF	TGTGCCAGCAGCCACTCCCCGGGGGTCTCTGGGGCCAACGTCCTGACTTTC
NA	NA	TRBV9	TRBJ2-7	CASSATGGGGSYEQYF	TGTGCCAGCAGCGCGACTGGGGGCGGGGGATCCTACGAGCAGTACTTC
NA	TRBD2	TRBV6-6	TRBJ2-1	CASSYSGGGAVYEQFF	TGTGCCAGCAGTTACTCTGGCGGGGGGGCTGTCTATGAGCAGTTCTTC
NA	NA	TRBV6-5	TRBJ2-5	CASSYRRGAKETQYF	TGTGCCAGCAGTTACCGACGGGGGGCGAAGGAGACCCAGTACTTC
NA	NA	TRBV5-4	TRBJ2-2	CASSLWTGELFF	TGTGCCAGCAGCTTGTGGACCGGGGAGCTGTTTTTT
NA	NA	TRBV15	TRBJ1-5	CATQGYSNQPQHF	TGTGCCACCCAGGGGTATAGCAATCAGCCCCAGCATTTT
NA	NA	TRBV5-1	TRBJ1-1	CASSSRGLQNTEAFF	TGCGCCAGCAGCTCCAGGGGCCTCCAGAACACTGAAGCTTTCTTT
NA	NA	TRBV5-6	TRBJ2-7	CASSLAMEGSFYEQYF	TGTGCCAGCAGCTTGGCCATGGAGGGATCGTTCTACGAGCAGTACTTC
NA	NA	TRBV21-1	TRBJ2-7	CASRPSGELRGGQYF	TGTGCCAGCAGGCCCTCAGGGGAGCTACGAGGGGGGCAGTACTTC
few	TRBD2	TRBV7-2	TRBJ2-5	CASSLQAGGQGTQYF	TGTGCCAGCAGCTTACAAGCGGGGGGGCAGGGGACCCAGTACTTC
NA	NA	TRBV2	TRBJ1-2	CASSETGGYTF	TGTGCCAGCAGTGAAACGGGAGGCTACACCTTC
NA	NA	TRBV18	TRBJ2-7	CASSPGTNSYEQYF	TGTGCCAGCTCACCAGGGACAAATTCCTACGAGCAGTACTTC
NA	NA	TRBV9	TRBJ1-2	CASSASQDFRYGYTF	TGTGCCAGCAGCGCCAGCCAGGATTTTAGGTATGGCTACACCTTC
NA	NA	TRBV6-5	TRBJ1-6	CASSYSGGSDSPLHF	TGTGCCAGCAGTTACTCGGGAGGGAGTGATTCACCCCTCCACTTT
NA	TRBD1	TRBV7-2	TRBJ1-1	CASSLRTGVNTEAFF	TGTGCCAGCAGCTTGCGGACAGGGGTGAACACTGAAGCTTTCTTT
NA	NA	TRBV4-1	TRBJ2-5	CASSQSPLARETQYF	TGCGCCAGCAGCCAATCCCCCCTAGCCAGGGAGACCCAGTACTTC
NA	NA	TRBV7-9	TRBJ1-1	CASSSPWVGQNTEAFF	TGTGCCAGCAGCTCCCCCTGGGTAGGGCAGAACACTGAAGCTTTCTTT
NA	NA	TRBV9	TRBJ1-2	CASSVALAPSYGYTF	TGTGCCAGCAGCGTAGCTTTAGCACCTTCCTATGGCTACACCTTC
NA	NA	TRBV6-1	TRBJ2-1	CASVPAASYNEQFF	TGTGCCAGCGTCCCGGCGGCATCCTACAATGAGCAGTTCTTC
NA	NA	TRBV6-1	TRBJ2-5	CASRAEGAVGETQYF	TGTGCCAGCAGAGCGGAGGGGGCCGTAGGGGAGACCCAGTACTTC
few	NA	TRBV11-2	TRBJ2-5	CASSLGVTSGQETQYF	TGTGCCAGCAGCTTAGGGGTGACTAGTGGTCAAGAGACCCAGTACTTC
once	TRBD1	TRBV6-5	TRBJ2-7	CASSHGQAQGQYF	TGTGCCAGCAGCCACGGACAGGCTCAGGGACAGTACTTC
few	TRBD1	TRBV25-1	TRBJ2-7	CASRTGTYEQYF	TGTGCCAGCCGGACAGGGACCTACGAGCAGTACTTC
NA	NA	TRBV27	TRBJ2-2	CASSFLGPGELFF	TGTGCCAGCAGTTTTCTAGGGCCCGGGGAGCTGTTTTTT
NA	TRBD1	TRBV6-6	TRBJ1-5	CASSDRGAVSNQPQHF	TGTGCCAGCAGCGACAGGGGCGCCGTGAGCAATCAGCCCCAGCATTTT
NA	TRBD2	TRBV5-4	TRBJ2-1	CASSLAGGSTLSYNEQFF	TGTGCCAGCAGCTTGGCCGGGGGGAGCACCCTCTCCTACAATGAGCAGTTCTTC
once	TRBD2	TRBV9	TRBJ2-3	CASSGTSEGGTDTQYF	TGTGCCAGCAGCGGGACTAGCGAAGGGGGCACAGATACGCAGTATTTT
few	NA	TRBV5-1	TRBJ1-4	CASSLGKGFINEKLFF	TGCGCCAGCAGCTTGGGGAAGGGATTCATTAATGAAAAACTGTTTTTT
NA	TRBD2	TRBV15	TRBJ2-5	CATSRTSGLGETQYF	TGTGCCACCAGCAGGACTAGCGGATTAGGTGAGACCCAGTACTTC
NA	NA	TRBV6-6	TRBJ1-2	CASSGEVYGYTF	TGTGCCAGCAGTGGGGAGGTCTATGGCTACACCTTC
NA	NA	TRBV27	TRBJ1-2	CASSFTGTGDGYTF	TGTGCCAGCAGTTTCACAGGGACCGGGGATGGCTACACCTTC
NA	NA	TRBV10-2	TRBJ1-1	CASSPTNTEAFF	TGCGCCAGCAGCCCGACGAACACTGAAGCTTTCTTT
NA	TRBD2	TRBV19	TRBJ2-4	CASSRAGGLLNIQYF	TGTGCCAGTAGCCGAGCGGGGGGCTTATTAAACATTCAGTACTTC
NA	TRBD1	TRBV7-2	TRBJ2-7	CASSLARGQVFYYREQYF	TGTGCCAGCAGCTTAGCGAGGGGACAGGTCTTCTATTACCGAGAGCAGTACTTC
NA	TRBD1	TRBV25-1	TRBJ2-5	CASSEWDRGGLETQYF	TGTGCCAGCAGTGAATGGGACAGGGGTGGCCTCGAGACCCAGTACTTC
NA	NA	TRBV18	TRBJ1-6	CASSQQSVLNSPLHF	TGTGCCAGCTCGCAGCAGTCCGTCCTTAATTCACCCCTCCACTTT
NA	NA	TRBV5-1	TRBJ1-6	CASSLGGSSPLHF	TGCGCCAGCAGCTTGGGAGGGAGTTCACCCCTCCACTTT
NA	NA	TRBV9	TRBJ2-1	CASKPSVAYNEQFF	TGTGCCAGCAAGCCTAGCGTCGCCTACAATGAGCAGTTCTTC
NA	NA	TRBV5-1	TRBJ2-7	CASSLGWGDSYEQYF	TGCGCCAGCAGCCTTGGCTGGGGAGACTCCTACGAGCAGTACTTC
few	NA	TRBV29-1	TRBJ1-1	CSVEVRLNTEAFF	TGCAGCGTTGAAGTTCGTTTGAACACTGAAGCTTTCTTT
NA	TRBD2	TRBV9	TRBJ2-3	CASSSPQGLGDTQYF	TGTGCCAGCAGCTCCCCCCAGGGACTAGGAGATACGCAGTATTTT
NA	TRBD1	TRBV2	TRBJ2-2	CASRGTGGGELFF	TGTGCCAGCAGGGGGACAGGGGGCGGGGAGCTGTTTTTT